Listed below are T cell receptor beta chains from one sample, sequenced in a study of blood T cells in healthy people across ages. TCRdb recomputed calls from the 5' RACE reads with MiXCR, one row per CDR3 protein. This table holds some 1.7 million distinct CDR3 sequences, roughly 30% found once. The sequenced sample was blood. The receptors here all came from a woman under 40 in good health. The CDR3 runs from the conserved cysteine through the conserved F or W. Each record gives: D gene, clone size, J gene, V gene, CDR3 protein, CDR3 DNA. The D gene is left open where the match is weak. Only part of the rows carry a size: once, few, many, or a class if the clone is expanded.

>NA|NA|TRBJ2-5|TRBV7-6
CASSRQGGLETQYF
TGTGCCAGCAGTCGACAGGGAGGCTTGGAGACCCAGTACTTC
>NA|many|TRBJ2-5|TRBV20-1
CSAREAGAQGTQYF
TGCAGTGCTAGAGAGGCGGGGGCCCAAGGGACCCAGTACTTC
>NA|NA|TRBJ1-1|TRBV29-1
CSASPGRGNTEAFF
TGCAGCGCCTCCCCGGGACGGGGAAACACTGAAGCTTTCTTT
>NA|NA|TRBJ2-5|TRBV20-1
CSAIRTETQYF
TGCAGTGCTATACGAACCGAGACCCAGTACTTC
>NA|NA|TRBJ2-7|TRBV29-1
CSVLKMGVSYNEQYF
TGCAGCGTCCTAAAAATGGGGGTCTCCTACAATGAGCAGTACTTC
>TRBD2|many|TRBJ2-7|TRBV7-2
CASRRGGADYEQYF
TGTGCCAGCAGACGCGGGGGGGCGGACTACGAGCAGTACTTC
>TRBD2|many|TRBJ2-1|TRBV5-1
CASSSTGTSGRNEQFF
TGCGCCAGCAGCTCCACAGGGACTAGCGGGAGGAATGAGCAGTTCTTC
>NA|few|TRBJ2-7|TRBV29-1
CSVEDRQGPNEQYF
TGCAGCGTTGAAGATCGGCAGGGTCCCAACGAGCAGTACTTC
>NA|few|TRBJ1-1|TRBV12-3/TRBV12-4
CASSLTGGLSEAFF
TGTGCCAGCAGCCTGACAGGAGGTTTGAGTGAAGCTTTCTTT
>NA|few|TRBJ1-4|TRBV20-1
CSAGTAGGEKLFF
TGCAGTGCTGGGACCGCAGGAGGTGAAAAACTGTTTTTT
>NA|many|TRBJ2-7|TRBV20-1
CSARPGRGVSYEQYF
TGCAGTGCTAGACCCGGCAGGGGGGTCTCCTACGAGCAGTACTTC
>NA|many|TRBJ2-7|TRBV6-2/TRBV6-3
CASSIKTARPSYEQYF
TGTGCCAGCAGTATCAAAACGGCGCGTCCCTCATACGAGCAGTACTTC
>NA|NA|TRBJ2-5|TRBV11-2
CASSLVVERETQYF
TGTGCCAGCAGCTTAGTCGTCGAGAGAGAGACCCAGTACTTC
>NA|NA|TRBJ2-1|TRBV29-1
CSDRRGGGEQFF
TGCAGCGACAGACGGGGTGGGGGTGAGCAGTTCTTC
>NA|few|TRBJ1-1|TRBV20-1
CSEFGSLNTGAFF
TGCAGTGAATTTGGATCGTTGAACACTGGAGCTTTCTTT
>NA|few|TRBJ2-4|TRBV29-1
CSVGRDRRSIQYF
TGCAGCGTTGGTAGAGACAGGAGAAGCATTCAGTACTTC
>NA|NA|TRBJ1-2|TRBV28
CAGSPLTHDANYGYTF
TGTGCCGGCAGCCCGCTTACACACGATGCGAACTATGGCTACACCTTC
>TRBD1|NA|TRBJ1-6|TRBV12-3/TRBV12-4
CASTPTGPNSPLHF
TGTGCCAGCACTCCGACAGGGCCTAATTCACCCCTCCACTTT
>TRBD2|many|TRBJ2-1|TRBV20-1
CSARKLAGLHEQFF
TGCAGTGCTAGAAAACTAGCGGGCTTACATGAGCAGTTCTTC
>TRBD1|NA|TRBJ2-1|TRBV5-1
CASSPLPDRESYNEQFF
TGCGCCAGCAGCCCATTACCAGACAGGGAATCCTACAATGAGCAGTTCTTC
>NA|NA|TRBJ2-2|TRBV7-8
CASSPGHRPGELFF
TGTGCCAGCAGCCCGGGACACCGGCCCGGGGAGCTGTTTTTT
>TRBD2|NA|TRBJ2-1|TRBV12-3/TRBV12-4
CASSFGGRWQETQFF
TGTGCCAGCAGTTTCGGCGGGAGGTGGCAAGAGACCCAGTTCTTC